One and the same sample provided the 28 T cell receptor beta chains below, sequenced in a study of cytomegalovirus exposure and HLA in healthy donors. Some clones are missing from TCRdb's copy, which holds only in-frame ones; the method was immunoSEQ multiplex PCR. The table has some 170,000 clones, roughly 90% seen once. Sequences were obtained from PBMCs. Receptor source: a man aged 18 to 30 in good health and CMV-seropositive.

The chain links TRBV5-1 to TRBJ1-1; D is perhaps TRBD1 (5 bases). Between the trimmed V and J ends, which lost 5 bases and 6 bases, there was a span of 17 bases. This CDR3 spans 14 amino acids. CDR1 SGHRS and CDR2 YFSETQ come from the germline V gene. In DNA, the CDR3 is TGCGCCAGCAGAGTTCAGGGAGGGGCGTCTGAAGCTTTCTTT. Its protein is CASRVQGGASEAFF.

The chain carries TRBV5-6 and TRBJ2-4, with D possibly matching TRBD1 (6 bases). CDR1 SGHDT and CDR2 YYEEEE come from the germline V gene. The length of the CDR3 is 13 residues. V was shortened by 0 bases and J by 5 bases, with 6 bases between the two germline ends. The chain's CDR3 is CASSLGTENIQYF. CDR3 bases: TGTGCCAGCAGCTTGGGGACAGAAAACATTCAGTACTTC.

V and J are TRBV7-2 and TRBJ2-7; TRBD2 matches 7 bases. Trimming cost V 1 base and J 3 bases; bases outside gene matches: 6. The CDR3 is 15 amino acids. Germline V gene sequence: CDR1 SGHTA, CDR2 FQGNSA. CDR3 DNA: TGTGCCAGCAGCTTAGGACGCGGGAGATTCTACGAGCAGTACTTC. Its protein product is CASSLGRGRFYEQYF.

The chain uses TRBV9 and TRBJ2-1; maybe TRBD2 (5 bases). The CDR3 spans 12 residues. Germline V gene sequence: CDR1 SGDLS, CDR2 YYNGEE. Trimming removed 4 bases from V and 4 bases from J, with 6 bases in between. The CDR3 reads CASSREYNEQFF. For the CDR3, the DNA is TGTGCCAGCAGCCGGGAATACAATGAGCAGTTCTTC. Complete variable domain (other parts from reference TRBV9 and TRBJ2-1): DSGVTQTPKHLITATGQRVTLRCSPRSGDLSVYWYQQSLDQGLQFLIQYYNGEERAKGNILERFSAQQFPDLHSELNLSSLELGDSALYFCASSREYNEQFFGPGTRLTVL.

This sequence joins TRBV7-3 and TRBJ2-2; D possibly corresponds to TRBD1 (5 bases). CDR3 size: 13 residues. CDR1 SGHTA and CDR2 FQGTGA come from the germline V gene. V was clipped by 4 bases and J by 6 bases, with 9 bases between them. CDR3 region: CASSSRVAGELFF. CDR3 coding DNA: TGTGCCAGCAGCTCCAGGGTGGCCGGGGAGCTGTTTTTT.

The chain has TRBV1 and TRBJ2-1; the D call TRBD2 from the table was never checked on the DNA. TRBV1 is deemed a pseudogene. The CDR3 has 20 amino acids. This chain's CDR3 is CTSSPISTSGRVWVYNEQFF. The CDR3 DNA reads TGCACCAGCAGCCCGATCTCGACTAGCGGGAGAGTATGGGTATACAATGAGCAGTTCTTC.

The genes are TRBV2 and TRBJ2-3, with D perhaps TRBD2 (7 bases). Germline CDR1 reads SNHLY; CDR2 reads FYNNEI. V dropped 5 bases and J dropped 6 bases, with 18 bases sitting between them. CDR3 length equals 15 residues. CDR3 sequence reads: CASSHREGLGDTQYF. For the CDR3, the DNA is TGTGCCAGCAGTCACAGGGAGGGCTTAGGGGATACGCAGTATTTT.

V is TRBV7-8 and J is TRBJ1-1; weak D call: TRBD1 (6 bases). Trimming removed 4 bases from V and 7 bases from J, with 10 bases in between. Germline assignment: CDR1 SGHVS and CDR2 FQNEAQ. This CDR3 region has 12 residues. The CDR3 DNA reads TGTGCCAGCAGCTCCCTCAGGGGTGAAGCTTTCTTT. Protein: CASSSLRGEAFF.

The J gene is TRBJ1-5, the V gene TRBV27; D unclear. This CDR3 comprises 16 residues. Deletions cut 3 bases from V and 0 bases from J, with 12 bases between. Germline assignment: CDR1 MNHEY and CDR2 SMNVEV (reference sequence). The CDR3 nucleotides are TGTGCCAGCAGTTTCCCCGCGACTTATAGCAATCAGCCCCAGCATTTT. Its translation is CASSFPATYSNQPQHF.

The V and J genes are TRBV5-1 and TRBJ2-3; D remains unclear. The ends were cut back, 0 bases at V and 0 bases at J, with 5 bases in the middle. The germline V gene has CDR1 SGHRS and CDR2 YFSETQ. The CDR3 is made up of 14 amino acids. CDR3 bases: TGCGCCAGCAGCTTGGTAGCTAGCACAGATACGCAGTATTTT. The encoded protein is CASSLVASTDTQYF. Full variable domain (outside the CDR3, taken from reference TRBV5-1 and TRBJ2-3): KAGVTQTPRYLIKTRGQQVTLSCSPISGHRSVSWYQQTPGQGLQFLFEYFSETQRNKGNFPGRFSGRQFSNSRSEMNVSTLELGDSALYLCASSLVASTDTQYFGPGTRLTVL.

About this clone: The sample contains more than one DNA sequence encoding this CDR3. The V call is TRBV5-1, the J call TRBJ2-1, with 8 bases lining up with TRBD2. Per germline, CDR1 SGHRS and CDR2 YFSETQ. With 2 bases clipped from V and 0 bases from J, the junction kept 4 bases outside the gene matches. This CDR3 has 16 residues. CDR3 nucleotides: TGCGCCAGCAGCTTTTCCAGCGGGAGCTCCTACAATGAGCAGTTCTTC. It encodes CASSFSSGSSYNEQFF. The full variable domain, rest sourced from reference TRBV5-1 and TRBJ2-1, is KAGVTQTPRYLIKTRGQQVTLSCSPISGHRSVSWYQQTPGQGLQFLFEYFSETQRNKGNFPGRFSGRQFSNSRSEMNVSTLELGDSALYLCASSFSSGSSYNEQFFGPGTRLTVL.

The chain uses TRBV4-1 and TRBJ2-7; 9 nucleotides align to TRBD1. V shed 4 bases and J 3 bases; nucleotides not matched to a gene: 13. This CDR3 has 17 amino acids. CDR1 and CDR2 (germline): MGHRA, YSYEKL. The CDR3 DNA reads TGCGCCAGCAGCCCTACAGACCGACAGGGGGGGAACTACGAGCAGTACTTC. It yields the protein CASSPTDRQGGNYEQYF.

Comments on this clone: The same CDR3 arises from other DNA sequences in this sample as well. The CDR3 sequence is CASSLGSSYEQYF. The CDR3 DNA sequence: TGTGCCAGCAGTTTGGGGAGCTCCTACGAGCAGTACTTC. This chain connects TRBV28 to TRBJ2-7, with a possible D match to TRBD2 (5 bases). Germline assignment: CDR1 MDHEN and CDR2 SYDVKM. The CDR3 totals 13 residues. V lost 3 bases and J 0 bases, leaving 6 bases between the germline ends.

The V gene is TRBV4-1, the J gene TRBJ2-1; 15 bases line up with TRBD2. This CDR3 has 12 amino acids. The germline V gene encodes CDR1 MGHRA and CDR2 YSYEKL. V gave up 8 bases and J gave up 10 bases; unmatched junction bases: 0. The CDR3 DNA follows: TGCGCCAGCGGGACTAGCGGGAGGGAGCAGTTCTTC. Residues: CASGTSGREQFF.

The V and J genes are TRBV7-9 and TRBJ2-5; a weak D match, TRBD1 (6 bases). The CDR3 spans 15 residues. V was pared by 1 base and J by 5 bases, with 14 bases between. CDR1 is SEHNR, CDR2 FQNEAQ, per germline (reference sequence). This chain's CDR3 is CASSLDAGAWETQYF. CDR3 bases: TGTGCCAGCAGCTTAGATGCAGGGGCGTGGGAGACCCAGTACTTC.

The CDR3 DNA is TGCGCCAGCCCCCGAGAGAGACTCGGCGGTTCCGGGGAGCTGTTTTTT. Translating gives CASPRERLGGSGELFF. The chain links TRBV10-1 to TRBJ2-2, with D unclear. The germline gives CDR1 WNHNN, CDR2 SYGVQD (reference sequence). The CDR3 runs 16 residues. Trimming cost V 8 bases and J 6 bases, with 22 bases left between them.

This clone was detected only once. The J gene is TRBJ2-7, the V gene TRBV27; tentatively, D is TRBD2 (5 bases). Trimming took 5 bases from V and 5 from J, leaving 13 bases between them. Germline V gene sequence: CDR1 MNHEY, CDR2 SMNVEV (reference sequence). The CDR3 runs 13 residues. The CDR3: CASSRRTLDEQYF. The CDR3 DNA follows: TGTGCCAGCAGTCGCAGGACTTTGGACGAGCAGTACTTC.

This rearrangement joins TRBV7-3 to TRBJ2-2; maybe TRBD2 (6 bases). CDR1 is SGHTA and CDR2 is FQGTGA in the germline V gene. Between the trimmed V and J ends, which lost 5 bases and 2 bases, there was a span of 18 bases. This CDR3 contains 17 residues. The CDR3 reads CASSLYPEDYNTGELFF. CDR3 DNA: TGTGCCAGCAGCCTCTACCCGGAGGACTACAACACCGGGGAGCTGTTTTTT. The complete variable domain, with remaining parts taken from reference TRBV7-3 and TRBJ2-2, reads GAGVSQTPSNKVTEKGKYVELRCDPISGHTALYWYRQSLGQGPEFLIYFQGTGAADDSGLPNDRFFAVRPEGSVSTLKIQRTERGDSAVYLCASSLYPEDYNTGELFFGEGSRLTVL.

This chain connects TRBV7-3 to TRBJ2-5; 8 nucleotides agree with TRBD1. CDR1 is SGHTA and CDR2 is FQGTGA in the germline V gene. After removal of 2 bases from V and 5 bases from J, the junction contained 4 bases not matched to a gene. The CDR3 consists of 14 residues. In DNA, the CDR3 is TGTGCCAGCAGCTTAGGGGCAGGGGGCGAGACCCAGTACTTC. It yields the protein CASSLGAGGETQYF. Full variable domain (missing parts from reference TRBV7-3 and TRBJ2-5): GAGVSQTPSNKVTEKGKYVELRCDPISGHTALYWYRQSLGQGPEFLIYFQGTGAADDSGLPNDRFFAVRPEGSVSTLKIQRTERGDSAVYLCASSLGAGGETQYFGPGTRLLVL.

CDR3 sequence: CASSYSSGGNQPQHF. DNA for the CDR3: TGTGCCAGCAGTTACTCTTCAGGGGGCAATCAGCCCCAGCATTTT. The chain links TRBV6-5 to TRBJ1-5; tentative D call: TRBD1 (6 bases). Trimming removed 0 bases at V and 2 bases at J, with 8 bases between. The CDR3 is 15 residues long. Germline CDR1 reads MNHEY; CDR2 reads SVGAGI.

The J gene is TRBJ2-4, the V gene TRBV6-1; TRBD1 matches at 10 bases. The trim removed 2 bases at V and 5 bases at J, leaving 6 bases unmatched. Germline V gene data show CDR1 as MNHNS and CDR2 as SASEGT. The CDR3 is 16 residues long. The CDR3 protein is CASSEWTGGRENIQYF. CDR3 bases: TGTGCCAGCAGTGAATGGACAGGGGGGAGGGAAAACATTCAGTACTTC.

The genes are TRBV5-1 and TRBJ2-7, with 7 bases aligning to TRBD2. Per germline, CDR1 SGHRS and CDR2 YFSETQ. The V gene end was trimmed by 0 bases and the J gene end by 7 bases; junction bases not matched to a gene: 19. CDR3 size: 18 residues. The CDR3 sequence is CASSLVRKTSLTRREQYF. In DNA form, the CDR3 reads TGCGCCAGCAGCTTGGTACGGAAGACTAGCTTAACGAGAAGGGAGCAGTACTTC.

This rearrangement joins TRBV6-1 to TRBJ2-1; 8 bases fit TRBD2. The V and J ends lost 4 bases and 6 bases, in that order; junction bases with no gene match: 8. Germline V gene data show CDR1 as MNHNS and CDR2 as SASEGT. This CDR3 contains 15 residues. The CDR3 DNA reads as TGTGCCAGCAGTGCCCTAGCGGGCAGCTTCAATGAGCAGTTCTTC. Protein product: CASSALAGSFNEQFF.

V gene TRBV11-3 combines with J gene TRBJ2-7; a possible D gene is TRBD1 (5 bases). The CDR3 runs to 14 residues. Germline lookup yields CDR1 SGHNT and CDR2 YENEEA. Trimming removed 1 base from V and 5 bases from J, with 12 bases in between. CDR3 sequence: CASSLVGAGNEQYF. The CDR3 DNA follows: TGTGCCAGCAGCTTAGTAGGGGCTGGCAACGAGCAGTACTTC. Together with reference TRBV11-3 and TRBJ2-7, the CDR3 gives the full variable domain: EAGVVQSPRYKIIEKKQPVAFWCNPISGHNTLYWYLQNLGQGPELLIRYENEEAVDDSQLPKDRFSAERLKGVDSTLKIQPAELGDSAVYLCASSLVGAGNEQYFGPGTRLTVT.

The chain couples TRBV29-1 to TRBJ2-4; 11 nucleotides match TRBD2. The CDR3 extends over 15 amino acids. The V and J ends lost 7 bases and 13 bases, in that order; junction bases with no gene match: 18. Germline lookup yields CDR1 SQVTM and CDR2 ANQGSEA. Written as DNA, the CDR3 is TGCAGCGCCTCGCCGGTTGGTATAGCGGGAGGGATACAGTACTTC. Encoded protein: CSASPVGIAGGIQYF.

The genes are TRBV19 and TRBJ2-1, with 9 bases identical to TRBD2. The CDR3 consists of 15 residues. With V trimmed by 3 bases and J by 10 bases, 10 bases remained unmatched. CDR1 and CDR2 from the germline V gene are LNHDA and SQIVND (reference sequence). The CDR3 sequence is CASSILETSGHEQFF. CDR3 sequence (DNA): TGTGCCAGTAGTATTCTTGAGACTAGCGGTCACGAGCAGTTCTTC.

V is TRBV9 and J is TRBJ1-3; 8 bases fit TRBD1. The CDR3 is made up of 17 amino acids. J lost 8 bases, V lost 7 bases, and 20 bases had no gene match. Germline CDR1 reads SGDLS; CDR2 reads YYNGEE. CDR3 protein: CASQPTSGDRPGYTIYF. CDR3 DNA: TGTGCCAGCCAACCTACCTCCGGGGACAGGCCCGGCTACACCATATATTTT.

The rearrangement links TRBV7-3 to TRBJ2-3; 11 bases are a match to TRBD2. V gave up 5 bases and J gave up 6 bases; unmatched junction bases: 10. Germline V gene lookup returns CDR1 SGHTA and CDR2 FQGTGA. CDR3 length: 16 residues. CDR3 loop: CASSRGTSGPRDTQYF. The CDR3, as DNA: TGTGCCAGCAGCCGTGGGACTAGCGGTCCTCGGGATACGCAGTATTTT. The full variable domain, in which reference TRBV7-3 and TRBJ2-3 provide the parts outside the CDR3, is GAGVSQTPSNKVTEKGKYVELRCDPISGHTALYWYRQSLGQGPEFLIYFQGTGAADDSGLPNDRFFAVRPEGSVSTLKIQRTERGDSAVYLCASSRGTSGPRDTQYFGPGTRLTVL.